This TCR beta chain is from a study of beta chain features in type 1 diabetes. Findings of the study overall: Significant though moderate, a shortening of TCRB CDR3s appeared in all four CD4+ subsets of Type 1 diabetes patients.

Concerning this clone: Its target is unknown.

Expressed TCRB transcripts were sequenced, since all the RNA that had been isolated was reverse transcribed. Naive, central memory and regulatory T cell samples came to a mean of approximately 4 million reads. Clones were read by immunoSEQ multiplex PCR, and TCRdb kept only the in-frame ones, dropping some. Of roughly 150,000 clones listed, approximately 12% are singletons. The CDR3 contains 11 residues. Germline assignment: CDR1 SGHTA and CDR2 FQGNSA. The germline V and J ends were trimmed by 5 bases and 7 bases, with 9 bases remaining between them. Sequencing was done on a sample of central memory CD4+ T cells from blood. The chain recombines TRBV7-2 with TRBJ2-7; the D gene is possibly TRBD2 (5 bases). This receptor was obtained from a man between 18 and 35 years old in good health. CDR3: CASSPRVEQYF. DNA of the CDR3: TGTGCCAGCAGCCCGAGGGTAGAGCAGTACTTC.